This is a list of T cell receptor beta chains from one sample in a study of cytomegalovirus exposure and HLA in healthy donors. Method: immunoSEQ multiplex PCR; TCRdb's copy keeps in-frame clones and lacks some. Of under 200,000 clones listed, roughly 80% are singletons. Material: PBMCs. The source of these receptors is a woman between 18 and 29 years old in good health and CMV-seronegative. Both conserved end residues are part of each CDR3. The D gene is left open where the match is weak. Rows may omit the clone size; those that give it use once, few, many or a size class.

j_call d_call v_call clone_size cdr3_aa cdr3_nt
TRBJ2-3 TRBD2 TRBV27 - CASSHLAGSYTDTQYF TGTGCCAGCAGCCACTTAGCGGGAAGCTATACAGATACGCAGTATTTT
TRBJ2-2 - TRBV30 - CAWSGRAANTGELFF TGTGCCTGGAGTGGGCGGGCCGCCAACACCGGGGAGCTGTTTTTT
TRBJ1-2 - TRBV2 - CASITGSAPNNYGYTF TGTGCCAGCATTACCGGGTCAGCCCCTAATAACTATGGCTACACCTTC
TRBJ2-1 TRBD2 TRBV7-9 - CASTVSGTMKHEQFF TGTGCCAGCACCGTTTCCGGGACTATGAAACATGAGCAGTTCTTC
TRBJ2-3 - TRBV28 - CASSLPGYTDTQYF TGTGCCAGCAGTTTACCCGGTTACACAGATACGCAGTATTTT
TRBJ1-5 TRBD1 TRBV7-9 - CASSRPGTGEQPQHF TGTGCCAGCAGTCGACCCGGGACAGGGGAACAGCCCCAGCATTTT
TRBJ2-7 TRBD2 TRBV4-1 - CASSQEGTSGTYEQYF TGCGCCAGCAGCCAAGAAGGAACTAGCGGGACCTACGAGCAGTACTTC
TRBJ2-3 - TRBV5-1 - CASSLEQNTDTQYF TGCGCCAGCAGCTTGGAACAGAACACAGATACGCAGTATTTT
TRBJ2-7 - TRBV7-8 - CASRGHAVYEQYF TGTGCCAGCAGAGGACACGCAGTCTACGAGCAGTACTTC
TRBJ2-2 TRBD2 TRBV15 once CATSRDPGGLGGETGELFF TGTGCCACCAGCAGAGATCCGGGGGGGCTTGGGGGCGAAACCGGGGAGCTGTTTTTT
TRBJ2-1 TRBD1 TRBV7-8 - CASSLGTGYNEQFF TGTGCCAGCAGCTTGGGGACAGGCTACAATGAGCAGTTCTTC
TRBJ1-3 TRBD1 TRBV19 - CASREGGGFGNTIYF TGTGCCAGTAGGGAAGGGGGCGGCTTTGGAAACACCATATATTTT
TRBJ1-3 TRBD1 TRBV19 - CASSTTGVGNTIYF TGTGCCAGTAGTACGACAGGGGTCGGAAACACCATATATTTT
TRBJ2-5 TRBD2 TRBV28 - CASSFGGSGETQYF TGTGCCAGCAGTTTCGGGGGGAGCGGGGAGACCCAGTACTTC
TRBJ1-1 TRBD1 TRBV19 - CASSPGTGSEAFF TGTGCCAGTAGCCCCGGGACAGGGAGTGAAGCTTTCTTT
TRBJ1-1 TRBD1 TRBV6-6 - CASRDRVGNTEAFF TGTGCCAGCAGGGACAGGGTGGGGAACACTGAAGCTTTCTTT
TRBJ2-3 TRBD1 TRBV7-9 - CASSLELGTATDTQYF TGTGCCAGCAGCTTAGAATTAGGGACAGCCACAGATACGCAGTATTTT
TRBJ2-7 TRBD1 TRBV28 - CASSPLTIRQGEVEEQYF TGTGCCAGCAGCCCTCTCACCATCCGACAGGGGGAGGTAGAGGAGCAGTACTTC
TRBJ2-1 TRBD2 TRBV5-1 few CASSASSGRENEQFF TGCGCCAGCAGCGCCTCTAGCGGGAGGGAGAATGAGCAGTTCTTC
TRBJ2-7 - TRBV7-9 - CASSKGANRGGEQYF TGTGCCAGCAGCAAAGGCGCGAACAGGGGGGGCGAGCAGTACTTC
TRBJ2-1 TRBD1 TRBV19 - CASSPGQGNTNEQFF TGTGCCAGTAGCCCCGGACAGGGAAATACTAATGAGCAGTTCTTC
TRBJ2-1 TRBD1 TRBV7-9 - CASRLPGQGHNEQFF TGTGCCAGCAGGTTACCGGGACAGGGCCACAATGAGCAGTTCTTC
TRBJ1-5 - TRBV9 once CASSVGNQPQHF TGTGCCAGCAGCGTCGGGAATCAGCCCCAGCATTTT
TRBJ2-1 TRBD1 TRBV5-6 few CASSTGTGGYNEQFF TGTGCCAGCAGCACTGGGACAGGGGGATACAATGAGCAGTTCTTC
TRBJ2-5 TRBD1 TRBV27 - CASSSPDRGQETQYF TGTGCCAGCAGTTCCCCGGACAGGGGCCAAGAGACCCAGTACTTC
TRBJ1-4 TRBD1 TRBV4-3 - CASSQEGLTGREKLFF TGCGCCAGCAGCCAGGAGGGCCTGACAGGGCGGGAAAAACTGTTTTTT
TRBJ2-7 - TRBV28 - CASSPHRAEQYF TGTGCCAGCAGTCCTCACAGGGCGGAGCAGTACTTC
TRBJ1-4 - TRBV7-9 - CASSVNEKLFF TGTGCCAGCAGCGTAAATGAAAAACTGTTTTTT
TRBJ1-1 - TRBV4-3 - CASSQEGPPGTEAFF TGCGCCAGCAGCCAAGAAGGCCCCCCGGGGACTGAAGCTTTCTTT
TRBJ2-1 - TRBV5-6 - CASSLRRTSYNEQFF TGTGCCAGCAGCTTACGGAGGACGAGCTACAATGAGCAGTTCTTC
TRBJ1-1 TRBD1 TRBV9 - CASSPEGQGAEHTEAFF TGTGCCAGCAGCCCCGAGGGACAGGGGGCGGAACACACTGAAGCTTTCTTT
TRBJ2-1 TRBD2 TRBV19 - CASSIDRTSGYNEQFF TGTGCCAGTAGTATAGACCGGACTAGCGGGTACAATGAGCAGTTCTTC
TRBJ2-1 TRBD2 TRBV25-1 - CASSEMAGDAYNEQFF TGTGCCAGCAGTGAAATGGCGGGGGACGCCTACAATGAGCAGTTCTTC
TRBJ2-2 - TRBV27 once CASSRTGYAGELFF TGTGCCAGCAGCCGTACAGGGTACGCCGGGGAGCTGTTTTTT
TRBJ2-7 - TRBV6-5 - CASSYGGYSYEQYF TGTGCCAGCAGTTACGGGGGCTACTCCTACGAGCAGTACTTC
TRBJ2-7 - TRBV25-1 - CASSSLREQYF TGTGCCAGCAGTTCATTGCGTGAGCAGTACTTC
TRBJ1-4 - TRBV30 - CAWSEGASGEKLFF TGTGCCTGGAGTGAAGGTGCGAGCGGGGAAAAACTGTTTTTT
TRBJ2-7 - TRBV6-5 - CASSYSTAGSSYEQYF TGTGCCAGCAGTTACTCGACCGCGGGAAGCTCCTACGAGCAGTACTTC
TRBJ2-7 - TRBV29-1 - CSVGGRGAAYEQYF TGCAGCGTTGGAGGTAGGGGTGCGGCCTACGAGCAGTACTTC
TRBJ2-7 TRBD2 TRBV6-1 - CASRRGGGPSYEQYF TGTGCCAGCAGGCGGGGGGGAGGTCCCTCCTACGAGCAGTACTTC
TRBJ1-2 - TRBV5-1 - CASSLAGTHYGYTF TGCGCCAGCAGCTTGGCCGGGACACACTATGGCTACACCTTC
TRBJ1-1 - TRBV5-1 - CASSLAVGTTNTEAFF TGCGCCAGCAGCTTGGCGGTGGGGACAACGAACACTGAAGCTTTCTTT
TRBJ1-1 - TRBV27 - CASSPRGGNTEAFF TGTGCCAGCAGTCCCCGGGGTGGGAACACTGAAGCTTTCTTT
TRBJ2-7 - TRBV10-1 - CASSLQSSYEQYF TGCGCCAGCAGTCTACAGAGCTCCTACGAGCAGTACTTC
TRBJ1-4 TRBD1 TRBV25-1 - CASSGEGQGFGKLFF TGTGCCAGCAGTGGGGAGGGACAGGGGTTTGGAAAACTGTTTTTT
TRBJ1-5 - TRBV7-9 few CASSLEGGPQHF TGTGCCAGCAGCTTAGAAGGGGGGCCCCAGCATTTT
TRBJ1-6 - TRBV30 - CAWSTANAGSPLHF TGTGCCTGGAGTACGGCTAACGCGGGATCACCCCTCCACTTT
TRBJ1-1 - TRBV20-1 - CSARDDRQAFF TGCAGTGCTAGAGACGACAGACAAGCTTTCTTT
TRBJ2-7 - TRBV28 - CASSLGDIMYEQYF TGTGCCAGCAGTTTAGGGGACATTATGTACGAGCAGTACTTC
TRBJ2-5 - TRBV28 - CASSHRGWQGHIQETQYF TGTGCCAGCAGCCACAGAGGGTGGCAGGGGCATATCCAAGAGACCCAGTACTTC